The 2 T cell receptor beta chains listed next were all sequenced from one sample in a study of blood T cell repertoires in COVID-19. Measured with immunoSEQ multiplex PCR; TCRdb has only the in-frame clones, and not every one. The sample contains 70,000 to 75,000 clones, roughly 85% of which appear only once. Input material: peripheral blood. All receptors come from a man between 60 and 75 years old with active or convalescent COVID-19.

This chain joins TRBV4-2 and TRBJ2-7; possible D gene TRBD1, 5 bases. The V and J ends lost 2 bases and 3 bases respectively, with 8 bases between them. This CDR3 has 13 residues. Germline V lookup: CDR1 LGHNA, CDR2 YNFKEQ. The CDR3 loop is CASSQPDSYEQYF. For the CDR3, the DNA is TGTGCCAGCAGCCAACCTGACAGCTACGAGCAGTACTTC.

The J gene is TRBJ2-7, the V gene TRBV6-1; 9 nucleotides align to TRBD2. The V gene end was trimmed by 1 base and the J gene end by 1 base; junction bases not matched to a gene: 5. The CDR3 is 16 residues long. CDR1 and CDR2 from the germline V gene are MNHNS and SASEGT. This chain's CDR3 is CASSEGLAGQSYEQYF. The CDR3, as DNA: TGTGCCAGCAGTGAAGGCCTAGCGGGGCAATCCTACGAGCAGTACTTC.